This passage covers 8 T cell receptor beta chains from one sample sequenced in a study of naive and memory T cell subsets. TCR cDNA received a 3' ligated oligonucleotide that carried a UMI. The SP2 primer and nested alpha and beta constant region primers amplified ligated cDNA in four rounds. One entry per CDR3 protein results from TCRdb running MiXCR on the 5' RACE reads. Here the sample spans 55,000 to 65,000 distinct CDR3 sequences, 8% to 9% being singletons. These receptor sequences come from a female donor in good health.

A few counts support this clonotype. This sequence joins TRBV12-3 or TRBV12-4 and TRBJ2-6; D call uncertain. V was cut by 2 bases and J by 2 bases, with 4 bases left in between. The CDR3 is 14 amino acids. The CDR3 DNA reads TGTGCCAGCAGTTTACTGGCTGGGGCCAACGTCCTGACTTTC. Translation gives CASSLLAGANVLTF.

CDR3 sequence reads: CASRSHRGFGDSKNIQYF. The CDR3 bases are TGTGCCAGCAGGTCCCACAGGGGGTTTGGGGATTCAAAAAACATTCAGTACTTC. This chain uses TRBV5-6 with TRBJ2-4; 8 bases agree with TRBD1. This CDR3 has 18 amino acids. The junction had 17 bases not matched to a gene; V was cut back by 5 bases and J by 4 bases. Germline V lookup: CDR1 SGHDT, CDR2 YYEEEE.

The chain recombines TRBV30 with TRBJ2-7; D gene unclear. V lost 5 bases and J 4 bases, leaving 18 bases between the germline ends. Germline CDR1 reads GTSNPN; CDR2 reads SVGIG (reference sequence). The CDR3 has 14 residues. CDR3 protein: CAWAPDPMGYEQYF. As DNA, the CDR3 is TGTGCCTGGGCCCCCGACCCGATGGGATACGAGCAGTACTTC.

This clonotype was recorded a few times. The V and J genes are TRBV3-1 and TRBJ1-1; the D is unclear. The germline V and J ends were trimmed by 0 bases and 7 bases, with 9 bases remaining between them. The CDR3 contains 13 residues. Looked up from germline, CDR1 is LGHDT and CDR2 is YNNKEL (reference sequence). Here the CDR3 reads CASSQEGKDEAFF. The DNA of the CDR3 is TGTGCCAGCAGCCAAGAGGGAAAAGATGAAGCTTTCTTT.

The rearrangement links TRBV13 to TRBJ2-1; 9 bases fit TRBD2. The CDR3 length is 16 residues. Germline V gene lookup returns CDR1 PRHDT and CDR2 FYEKMQ (reference sequence). V was pared by 2 bases and J by 10 bases, with 12 bases of the junction left unmatched. The CDR3 DNA sequence: TGTGCCAGCAGCTTAATGGCGGGAGGGCCCCGCGGGGAGCAGTTCTTC. This gives the protein CASSLMAGGPRGEQFF.

This clonotype showed up just a few times. This chain uses TRBV2 with TRBJ2-2, with D perhaps TRBD2 (6 bases). Germline V lookup: CDR1 SNHLY, CDR2 FYNNEI. This CDR3 spans 15 amino acids. V was cut by 2 bases and J by 1 base, with 8 bases left in between. The CDR3 spells CASSEIAENTGELFF. In nucleotides, the CDR3 is TGTGCCAGCAGTGAAATAGCGGAGAACACCGGGGAGCTGTTTTTT.

This clonotype showed up just a few times. Its ends do not fully match the called genes, so a read error is possible. V usage is TRBV15 and J usage is TRBJ2-6; 7 bases fit TRBD1. The CDR3 runs to 15 residues. Germline V lookup: CDR1 LNHNV, CDR2 YYDKDF (reference sequence). CDR3 coding DNA: TGTGCCACCAGCGGAGACAGGGCTGGGGCCAACGTCCTGACTTTC. Amino acids: CATSGDRAGANVLTF.

This clonotype was seen at least ten times. One end of the junction is discordant with germline, which a read error may explain. This chain uses TRBV29-1 with TRBJ1-4; TRBD1 matches at 9 bases. Germline lookup yields CDR1 SQVTM and CDR2 ANQGSEA. There are 13 residues in the CDR3. This CDR3 is CSVRGQGNEKPFF. CDR3 DNA sequence: TGCAGCGTAAGGGGACAGGGAAATGAAAAACCGTTTTTT.